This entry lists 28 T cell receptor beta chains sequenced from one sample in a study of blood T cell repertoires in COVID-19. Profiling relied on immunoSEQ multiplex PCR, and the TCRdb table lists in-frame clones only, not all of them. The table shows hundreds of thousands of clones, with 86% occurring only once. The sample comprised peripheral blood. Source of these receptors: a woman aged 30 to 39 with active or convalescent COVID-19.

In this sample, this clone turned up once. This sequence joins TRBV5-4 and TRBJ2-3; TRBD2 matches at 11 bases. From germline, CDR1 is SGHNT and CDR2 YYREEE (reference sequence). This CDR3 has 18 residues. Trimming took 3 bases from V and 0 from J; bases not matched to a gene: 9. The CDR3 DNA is TGTGCCAGCAGCTCGGGACTAGCGGTCCAGACTAGCACAGATACGCAGTATTTT. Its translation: CASSSGLAVQTSTDTQYF.

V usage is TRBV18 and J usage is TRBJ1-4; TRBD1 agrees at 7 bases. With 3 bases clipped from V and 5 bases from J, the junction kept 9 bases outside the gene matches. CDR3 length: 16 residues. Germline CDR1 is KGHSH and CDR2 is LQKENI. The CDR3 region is CASSPRAGTVNEKLFF. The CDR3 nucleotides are TGTGCCAGCTCACCGCGGGCCGGGACAGTAAATGAAAAACTGTTTTTT.

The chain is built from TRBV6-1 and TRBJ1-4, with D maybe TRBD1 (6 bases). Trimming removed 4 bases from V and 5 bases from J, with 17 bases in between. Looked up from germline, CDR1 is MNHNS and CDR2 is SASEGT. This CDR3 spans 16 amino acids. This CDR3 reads CASSVRTGLSNEKLFF. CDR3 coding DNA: TGTGCCAGCAGTGTCAGAACAGGGTTATCAAATGAAAAACTGTTTTTT.

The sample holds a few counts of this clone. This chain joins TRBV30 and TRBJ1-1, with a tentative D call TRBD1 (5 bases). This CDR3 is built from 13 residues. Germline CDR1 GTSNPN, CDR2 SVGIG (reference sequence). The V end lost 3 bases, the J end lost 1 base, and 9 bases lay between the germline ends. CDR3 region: CAWRKQENTEAFF. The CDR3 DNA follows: TGTGCCTGGAGGAAACAGGAGAACACTGAAGCTTTCTTT.

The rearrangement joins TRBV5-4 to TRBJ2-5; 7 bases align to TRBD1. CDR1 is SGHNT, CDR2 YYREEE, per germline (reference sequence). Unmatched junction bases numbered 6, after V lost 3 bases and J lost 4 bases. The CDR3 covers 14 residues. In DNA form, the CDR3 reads TGTGCCAGCAGCTCGCCCGGGACAGCAGAGACCCAGTACTTC. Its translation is CASSSPGTAETQYF.

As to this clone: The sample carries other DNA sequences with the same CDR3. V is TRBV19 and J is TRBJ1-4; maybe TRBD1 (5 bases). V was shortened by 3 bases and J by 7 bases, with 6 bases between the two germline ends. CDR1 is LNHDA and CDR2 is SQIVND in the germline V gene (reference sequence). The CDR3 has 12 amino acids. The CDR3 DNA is TGTGCCAGTAGTATCGGGGGTGAAAAACTGTTTTTT. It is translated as CASSIGGEKLFF.

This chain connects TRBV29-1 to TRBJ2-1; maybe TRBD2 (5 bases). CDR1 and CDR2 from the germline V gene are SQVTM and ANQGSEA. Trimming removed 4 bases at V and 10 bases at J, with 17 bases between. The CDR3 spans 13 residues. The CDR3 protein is CSVGAGGTEEQFF. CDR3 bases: TGCAGCGTTGGGGCGGGCGGAACTGAAGAGCAGTTCTTC.

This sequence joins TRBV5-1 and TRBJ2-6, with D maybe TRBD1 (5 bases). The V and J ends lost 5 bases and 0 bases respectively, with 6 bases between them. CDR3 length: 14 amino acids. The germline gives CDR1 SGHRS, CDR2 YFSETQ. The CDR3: CASRDTSGANVLTF. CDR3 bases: TGCGCCAGCAGGGACACCTCTGGGGCCAACGTCCTGACTTTC.

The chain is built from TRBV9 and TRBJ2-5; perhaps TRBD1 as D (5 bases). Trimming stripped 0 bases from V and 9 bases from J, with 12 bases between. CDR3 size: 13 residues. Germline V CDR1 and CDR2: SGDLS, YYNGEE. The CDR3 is CASSVAGAPSQYF. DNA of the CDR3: TGTGCCAGCAGCGTAGCTGGGGCCCCATCCCAGTACTTC.

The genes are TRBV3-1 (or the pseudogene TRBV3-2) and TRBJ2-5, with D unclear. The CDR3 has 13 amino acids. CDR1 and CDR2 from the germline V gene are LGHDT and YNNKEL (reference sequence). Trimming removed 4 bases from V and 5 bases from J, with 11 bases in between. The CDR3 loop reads CASSRSTGETQYF. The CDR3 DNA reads TGTGCCAGCAGCCGCTCGACGGGTGAGACCCAGTACTTC.

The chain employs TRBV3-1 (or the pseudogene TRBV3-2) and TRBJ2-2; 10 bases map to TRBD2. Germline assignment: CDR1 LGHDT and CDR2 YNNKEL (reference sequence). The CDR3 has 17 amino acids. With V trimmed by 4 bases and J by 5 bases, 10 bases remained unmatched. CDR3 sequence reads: CASSPPAVAGGTGELFF. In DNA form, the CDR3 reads TGTGCCAGCAGCCCGCCGGCGGTAGCGGGGGGTACCGGGGAGCTGTTTTTT.

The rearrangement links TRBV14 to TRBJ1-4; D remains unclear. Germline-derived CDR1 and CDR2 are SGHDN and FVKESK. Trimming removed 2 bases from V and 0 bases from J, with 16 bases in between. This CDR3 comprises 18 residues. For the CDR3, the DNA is TGTGCCAGCAGCCAAAATCGTTTCCCGGTCGCAACTAATGAAAAACTGTTTTTT. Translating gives CASSQNRFPVATNEKLFF.

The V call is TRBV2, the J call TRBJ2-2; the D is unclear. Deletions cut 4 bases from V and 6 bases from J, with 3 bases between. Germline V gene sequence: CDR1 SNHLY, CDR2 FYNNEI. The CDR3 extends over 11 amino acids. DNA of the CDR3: TGTGCCAGCAGTGCTTCCGGGGAGCTGTTTTTT. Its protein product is CASSASGELFF.

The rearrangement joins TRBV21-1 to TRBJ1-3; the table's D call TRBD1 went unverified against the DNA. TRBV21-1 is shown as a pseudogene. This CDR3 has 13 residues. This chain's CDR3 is CASVTDNGNTIYF. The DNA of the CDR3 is TGTGCCAGCGTCACGGACAACGGAAACACCATATATTTT.

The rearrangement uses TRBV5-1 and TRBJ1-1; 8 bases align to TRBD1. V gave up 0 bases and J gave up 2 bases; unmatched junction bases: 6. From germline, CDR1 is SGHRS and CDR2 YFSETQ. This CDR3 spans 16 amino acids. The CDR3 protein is CASSLAKTGGNTEAFF. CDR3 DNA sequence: TGCGCCAGCAGCTTGGCAAAAACAGGGGGAAACACTGAAGCTTTCTTT. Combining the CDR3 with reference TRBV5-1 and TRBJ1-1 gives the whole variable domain KAGVTQTPRYLIKTRGQQVTLSCSPISGHRSVSWYQQTPGQGLQFLFEYFSETQRNKGNFPGRFSGRQFSNSRSEMNVSTLELGDSALYLCASSLAKTGGNTEAFFGQGTRLTVV.

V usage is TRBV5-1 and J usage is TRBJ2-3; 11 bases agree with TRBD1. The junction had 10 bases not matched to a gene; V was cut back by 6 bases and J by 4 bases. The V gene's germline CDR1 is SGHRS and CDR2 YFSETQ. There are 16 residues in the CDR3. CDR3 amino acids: CASTEGQGVIADTQYF. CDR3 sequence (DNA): TGCGCCAGCACGGAGGGACAGGGGGTTATCGCAGATACGCAGTATTTT. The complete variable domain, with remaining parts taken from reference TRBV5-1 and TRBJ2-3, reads KAGVTQTPRYLIKTRGQQVTLSCSPISGHRSVSWYQQTPGQGLQFLFEYFSETQRNKGNFPGRFSGRQFSNSRSEMNVSTLELGDSALYLCASTEGQGVIADTQYFGPGTRLTVL.

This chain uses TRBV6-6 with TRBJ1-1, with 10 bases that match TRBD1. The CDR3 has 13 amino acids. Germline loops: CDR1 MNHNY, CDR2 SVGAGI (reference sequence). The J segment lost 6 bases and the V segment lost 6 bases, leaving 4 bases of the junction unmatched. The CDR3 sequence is CASSWDRGSEAFF. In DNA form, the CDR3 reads TGTGCCAGCAGCTGGGACAGGGGTTCTGAAGCTTTCTTT.

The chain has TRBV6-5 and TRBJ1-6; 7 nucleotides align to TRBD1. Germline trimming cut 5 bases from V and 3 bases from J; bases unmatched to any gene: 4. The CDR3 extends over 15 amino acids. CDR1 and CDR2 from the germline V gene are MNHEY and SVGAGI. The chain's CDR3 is CASSLDRVYNSPLHF. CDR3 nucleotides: TGTGCCAGCAGTCTAGACAGGGTCTATAATTCACCCCTCCACTTT.

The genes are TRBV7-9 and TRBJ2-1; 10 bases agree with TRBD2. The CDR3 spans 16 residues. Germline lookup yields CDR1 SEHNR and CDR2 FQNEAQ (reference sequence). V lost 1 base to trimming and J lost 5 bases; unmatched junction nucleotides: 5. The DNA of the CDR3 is TGTGCCAGCAGCTTAGAGGGACTAGCGTCGGACAATGAGCAGTTCTTC. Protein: CASSLEGLASDNEQFF. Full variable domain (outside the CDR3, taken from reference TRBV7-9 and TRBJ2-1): DTGVSQNPRHKITKRGQNVTFRCDPISEHNRLYWYRQTLGQGPEFLTYFQNEAQLEKSRLLSDRFSAERPKGSFSTLEIQRTEQGDSAMYLCASSLEGLASDNEQFFGPGTRLTVL.

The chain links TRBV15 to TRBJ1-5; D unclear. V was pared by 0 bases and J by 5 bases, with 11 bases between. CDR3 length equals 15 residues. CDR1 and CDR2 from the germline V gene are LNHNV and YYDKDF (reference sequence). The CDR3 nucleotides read TGTGCCACCAGCAGAGATGGGAGGTGGGATCAGCCCCAGCATTTT. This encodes CATSRDGRWDQPQHF. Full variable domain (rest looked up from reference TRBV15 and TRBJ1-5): DAMVIQNPRYQVTQFGKPVTLSCSQTLNHNVMYWYQQKSSQAPKLLFHYYDKDFNNEADTPDNFQSRRPNTSFCFLDIRSPGLGDTAMYLCATSRDGRWDQPQHFGDGTRLSIL.

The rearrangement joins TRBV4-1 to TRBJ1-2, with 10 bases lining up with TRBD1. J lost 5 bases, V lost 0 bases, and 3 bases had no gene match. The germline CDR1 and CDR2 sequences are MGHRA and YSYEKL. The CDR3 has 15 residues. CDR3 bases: TGCGCCAGCAGCCAAGAAGGGACAGGGGAGTATGGCTACACCTTC. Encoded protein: CASSQEGTGEYGYTF.

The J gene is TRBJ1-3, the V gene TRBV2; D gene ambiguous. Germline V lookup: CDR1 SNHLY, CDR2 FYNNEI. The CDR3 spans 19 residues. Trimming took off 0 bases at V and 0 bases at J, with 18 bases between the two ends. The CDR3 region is CASSEARRGLIGSGNTIYF. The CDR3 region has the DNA TGTGCCAGCAGTGAAGCGCGTAGAGGCCTTATCGGCTCTGGAAACACCATATATTTT.

The CDR3 protein is CASSLSIGLSINEQFF. The CDR3 bases are TGTGCCAGCAGCTTATCCATTGGACTCTCCATCAATGAGCAGTTCTTC. The chain combines TRBV11-2 with TRBJ2-1; D may be TRBD2 (5 bases). Between the trimmed V and J ends, which lost 2 bases and 6 bases, there was a span of 17 bases. The germline CDR1 and CDR2 sequences are SGHAT and FQNNGV. CDR3 length equals 16 residues.

The CDR3 DNA reads as TGTGCCACCAGTGATCGACAGGGGGGATCACCCCTCCACTTT. Its translation is CATSDRQGGSPLHF. The chain recombines TRBV24-1 with TRBJ1-6; 9 bases are shared with TRBD1. V shed 3 bases and J 10 bases; nucleotides not matched to a gene: 3. The CDR3 has 14 residues. Looked up from germline, CDR1 is KGHDR and CDR2 is SFDVKD.

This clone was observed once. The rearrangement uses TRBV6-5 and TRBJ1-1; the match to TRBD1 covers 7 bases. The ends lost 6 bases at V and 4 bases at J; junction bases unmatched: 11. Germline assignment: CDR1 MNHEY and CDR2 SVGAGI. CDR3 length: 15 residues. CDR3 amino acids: CASRAGGTGGTEAFF. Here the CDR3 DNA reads TGTGCCAGCAGGGCAGGGGGTACCGGGGGCACTGAAGCTTTCTTT.

The CDR3 here is CASSQVWGAGTYEQYF. CDR3 nucleotides: TGCGCCAGCAGCCAAGTATGGGGAGCGGGGACCTACGAGCAGTACTTC. This sequence joins TRBV4-1 and TRBJ2-7; 7 nucleotides align to TRBD2. The CDR3 loop spans 16 amino acids. CDR1 and CDR2 from the germline V gene are MGHRA and YSYEKL. The junction had 8 bases not matched to a gene; V was cut back by 1 base and J by 2 bases.

CDR3 in amino acids: CAGDRSDAGEQYF. The CDR3 bases are TGTGCCGGAGACCGTAGCGACGCGGGCGAGCAGTACTTC. This chain links TRBV7-9 with TRBJ2-7, with D perhaps TRBD2 (5 bases). Germline V gene data show CDR1 as SEHNR and CDR2 as FQNEAQ (reference sequence). Trimming shortened V by 11 bases and J by 6 bases, and 20 bases separated the two germline ends. CDR3 size: 13 residues.

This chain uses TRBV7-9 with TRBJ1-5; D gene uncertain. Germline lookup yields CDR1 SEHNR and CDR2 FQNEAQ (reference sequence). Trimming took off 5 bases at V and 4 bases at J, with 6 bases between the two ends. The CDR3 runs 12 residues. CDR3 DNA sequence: TGTGCCAGCAGCCCTATAAATCAGCCCCAGCATTTT. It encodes CASSPINQPQHF.